The entry that follows covers one T cell receptor beta chain sequence. Its antigen is currently not known. No much larger clone exists at a distance of one base, and base qualities are not known. This entry is derived from a study (dated by TCRdb to the early 2010s). The reads were generated on an Illumina Genome Analyzer IIx. Through fastp at Q25 and MiXCR, TCRdb rebuilt clones from the public reads, retaining in-frame beta chains. Rows are combined by CDR3 protein, so each entry shows the most common genes and DNA. Present in this sample are nearly 15,000 distinct CDR3 sequences, about 35% of which were seen just once. Jointly, the top ten make up about 16% of the sample. The V end gives up 1 base and the J end 2 bases, leaving 1 base in the junction not matched to a gene. The CDR3 starts with the cysteine, ends with the phenylalanine, and has 13 residues. Here the CDR3 DNA is all that survives: 39 bases in frame from base 1. CDR1 and CDR2 were assigned from the germline V gene (reference sequence) as GTSNPN and SVGIG.

The chain is encoded by TRBV30 joined to TRBJ2-7, with 8 bases aligning to TRBD1. Material: blood. The TCR comes from a human donor. The sequenced DNA: TGTGCCTGGAGTGACAGGGGGACCTACGAGCAGTACTTC. Its coded protein is CAWSDRGTYEQYF.